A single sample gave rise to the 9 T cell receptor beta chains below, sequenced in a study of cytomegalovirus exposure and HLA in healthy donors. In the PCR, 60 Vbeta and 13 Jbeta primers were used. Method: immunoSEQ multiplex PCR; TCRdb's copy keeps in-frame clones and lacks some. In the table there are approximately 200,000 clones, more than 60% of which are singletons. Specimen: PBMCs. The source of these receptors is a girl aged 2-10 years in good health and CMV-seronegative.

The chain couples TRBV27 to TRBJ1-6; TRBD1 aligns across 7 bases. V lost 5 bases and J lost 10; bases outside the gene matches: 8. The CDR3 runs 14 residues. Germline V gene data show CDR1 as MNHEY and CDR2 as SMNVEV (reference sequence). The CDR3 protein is CASSRDRDASPLHF. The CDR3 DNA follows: TGTGCCAGCAGTCGCGACAGGGACGCATCACCCCTCCACTTT.

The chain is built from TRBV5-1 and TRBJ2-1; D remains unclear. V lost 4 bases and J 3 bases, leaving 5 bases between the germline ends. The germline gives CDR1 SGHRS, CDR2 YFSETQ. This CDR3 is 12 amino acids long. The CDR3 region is CASSPDYNEQFF. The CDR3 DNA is TGCGCCAGCAGCCCAGACTACAATGAGCAGTTCTTC. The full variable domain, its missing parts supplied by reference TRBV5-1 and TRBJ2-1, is KAGVTQTPRYLIKTRGQQVTLSCSPISGHRSVSWYQQTPGQGLQFLFEYFSETQRNKGNFPGRFSGRQFSNSRSEMNVSTLELGDSALYLCASSPDYNEQFFGPGTRLTVL.

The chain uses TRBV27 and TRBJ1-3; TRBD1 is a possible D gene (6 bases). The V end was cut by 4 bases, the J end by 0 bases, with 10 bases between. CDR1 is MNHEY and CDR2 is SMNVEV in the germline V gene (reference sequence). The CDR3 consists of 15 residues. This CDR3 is CASSSGQSSGNTIYF. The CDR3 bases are TGTGCCAGCAGTTCGGGACAAAGCTCTGGAAACACCATATATTTT.

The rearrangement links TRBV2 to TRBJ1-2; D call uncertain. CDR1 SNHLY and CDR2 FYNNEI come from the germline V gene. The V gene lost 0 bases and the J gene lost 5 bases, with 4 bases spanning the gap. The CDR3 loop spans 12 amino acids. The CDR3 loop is CASSEAGYGYTF. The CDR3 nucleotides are TGTGCCAGCAGTGAAGCCGGTTATGGCTACACCTTC.

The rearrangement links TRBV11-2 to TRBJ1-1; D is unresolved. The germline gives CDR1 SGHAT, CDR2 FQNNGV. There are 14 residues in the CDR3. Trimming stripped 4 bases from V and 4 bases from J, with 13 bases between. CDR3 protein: CASSWQVSGTEAFF. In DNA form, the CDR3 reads TGTGCCAGCAGCTGGCAGGTATCCGGCACTGAAGCTTTCTTT.

CDR3 bases: TGTGCCAGTAGTATACTAGCGGGAGTGTCAAGAGAGCAGTTCTTC. The encoded protein is CASSILAGVSREQFF. The genes are TRBV19 and TRBJ2-1, with TRBD2 identical over 10 bases. The trim removed 2 bases at V and 10 bases at J, leaving 8 bases unmatched. Germline lookup yields CDR1 LNHDA and CDR2 SQIVND (reference sequence). This CDR3 comprises 15 residues.

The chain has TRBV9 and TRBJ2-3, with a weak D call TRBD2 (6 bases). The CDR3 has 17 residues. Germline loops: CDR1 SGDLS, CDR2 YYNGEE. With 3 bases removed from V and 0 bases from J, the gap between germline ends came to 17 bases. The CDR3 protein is CASSASGRGRSTDTQYF. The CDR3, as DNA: TGTGCCAGCAGCGCCTCGGGGCGGGGACGGAGCACAGATACGCAGTATTTT.

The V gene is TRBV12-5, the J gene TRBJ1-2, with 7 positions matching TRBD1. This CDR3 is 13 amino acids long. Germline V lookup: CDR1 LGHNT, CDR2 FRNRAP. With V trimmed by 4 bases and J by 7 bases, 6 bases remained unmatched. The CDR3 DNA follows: TGTGCTAGTGGTTCCCGACAGGGTGCTGGCTACACCTTC. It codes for CASGSRQGAGYTF. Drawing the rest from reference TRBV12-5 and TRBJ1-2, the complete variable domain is DARVTQTPRHKVTEMGQEVTMRCQPILGHNTVFWYRQTMMQGLELLAYFRNRAPLDDSGMPKDRFSAEMPDATLATLKIQPSEPRDSAVYFCASGSRQGAGYTFGSGTRLTVV.

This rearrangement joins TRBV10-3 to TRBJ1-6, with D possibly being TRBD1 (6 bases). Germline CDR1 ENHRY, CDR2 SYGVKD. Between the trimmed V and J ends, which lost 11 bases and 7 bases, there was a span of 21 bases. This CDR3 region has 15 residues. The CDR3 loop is CASGDRDTANSPLHF. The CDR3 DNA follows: TGTGCCTCAGGGGACCGAGACACTGCGAATTCACCCCTCCACTTT.